What follows describes a single T cell receptor (beta chain). This sample was included in a study of cytomegalovirus exposure and HLA in healthy donors. Overall study: Early release data held 85 million or so unique TCRs from HLA-typed donors.

There are 14 residues in the CDR3. V lost 6 bases and J lost 6; bases outside the gene matches: 5. Germline V gene sequence: CDR1 SNHLY, CDR2 FYNNEI. The PCR made use of 60 Vbeta and 13 Jbeta primers. Assay: immunoSEQ multiplex PCR; the TCRdb copy retains only in-frame clones and omits some. The sample has around 130,000 clones, 80% to 90% seen once; the top ten hold 5.5% to 7.5%. Input material: PBMCs. J is TRBJ1-6 and V is TRBV2; 7 bases fit TRBD1. This clonotype was obtained from a woman between 40 and 50 years old in good health and CMV-seropositive. The CDR3 DNA sequence: TGTGCCAGCAGGGAGGACAGGAGTAATTCACCCCTCCACTTT. It codes for CASREDRSNSPLHF.